This entry features one TCR beta chain sequence. Germline CDR1 and CDR2: SGHTA and FQGNSA. CDR3 size: 14 residues. J gave up 1 base and V 10 bases, and 7 bases lay outside the gene matches. The data originate from a study of T-cell reconstitution after alpha-beta-depleted transplantation in children. As it was prepared, the TCRbeta library received unique molecular identifiers. MiXCR, run by TCRdb on the PCR reads, gives a single entry per CDR3 protein. The sample consists of almost 500,000 distinct CDR3 sequences, roughly a tenth of them appearing once. Here the sequenced sample was PBMCs, taken before TCRalphabeta/CD19-depleted stem cell transplant. The source of this sequence is a child aged 2-15 years with inherited bone marrow failure, due to receive a stem cell transplant. This chain uses TRBV7-2 with TRBJ2-1; the match to TRBD2 covers 7 bases. CDR3 loop: CATRTSVSYNEQFF. The CDR3 nucleotides read TGTGCCACCAGAACTAGCGTTTCCTACAATGAGCAGTTCTTC.